The 29 T cell receptor beta chains below all came from one sample that was sequenced in a study of beta chain features in type 1 diabetes. The whole isolated RNA underwent reverse transcription, so sequencing captured expressed TCRB transcripts. Here immunoSEQ multiplex PCR was the method, and the copy in TCRdb shows in-frame clones only, minus some. The data contain about 340,000 clones, approximately 8% of them seen just once; the ten biggest clones take up less than 0.45%. Material for sequencing was central memory CD4+ T cells from blood. The source is a woman aged 18-29 years in good health.

This chain uses TRBV9 with TRBJ1-1; D remains unclear. Germline CDR1 and CDR2: SGDLS and YYNGEE. V shed 0 bases and J shed 1 base, with 7 bases lying between them. The CDR3 length is 14 residues. The CDR3 DNA follows: TGTGCCAGCAGCGTAGGACTCCAGAACACTGAAGCTTTCTTT. Translation: CASSVGLQNTEAFF.

There are many counts of this clone. The chain employs TRBV28 and TRBJ2-7; TRBD1 or TRBD2 may be the D gene (5 bases each). Germline lookup yields CDR1 MDHEN and CDR2 SYDVKM. This CDR3 region has 15 residues. Trimming stripped 4 bases from V and 3 bases from J, with 16 bases between. CDR3 sequence (DNA): TGTGCCAGCAGTTCTACCGGGACCGGGATCTACGAGCAGTACTTC. It codes for CASSSTGTGIYEQYF.

This clone was detected only a few times. Written as DNA, the CDR3 is TGCAGCGTCGCGTTCGGGACAGGGGGGACCCAGTACTTC. Translated, it gives CSVAFGTGGTQYF. The chain couples TRBV29-1 to TRBJ2-5, with TRBD1 matching 11 bases. This CDR3 spans 13 amino acids. Germline V gene sequence: CDR1 SQVTM, CDR2 ANQGSEA. After removal of 6 bases from V and 7 bases from J, the junction contained 7 bases not matched to a gene.

This clone was counted between two and nine times. The chain's CDR3 is CAAVLDEKLFF. The CDR3 coding sequence is TGTGCCGCCGTGCTAGATGAAAAACTGTTTTTT. The chain recombines TRBV7-9 with TRBJ1-4; no firm D call. This CDR3 contains 11 residues. The V gene's germline CDR1 is SEHNR and CDR2 FQNEAQ (reference sequence). V gave up 11 bases and J gave up 6 bases, with 10 bases separating them.

Ten or more counts support this clone. The V and J genes are TRBV4-3 and TRBJ2-6, with D tentatively TRBD1 (5 bases). The CDR3 consists of 15 residues. V was pared by 5 bases and J by 0 bases, with 8 bases between. In germline, CDR1 is LGHNA, CDR2 YSLEER. The CDR3 region is CASSIDSSGANVLTF. For the CDR3, the DNA is TGCGCCAGCAGCATAGACAGCTCTGGGGCCAACGTCCTGACTTTC.

This clone was counted only a few times. This chain joins TRBV7-2 and TRBJ2-4; D uncertain. Per the germline V gene, CDR1 is SGHTA and CDR2 is FQGNSA. CDR3 length: 13 amino acids. Trimming stripped 2 bases from V and 7 bases from J, with 9 bases between. The CDR3 loop reads CASSLSQRNIQYF. The CDR3 nucleotides read TGTGCCAGCAGCTTATCGCAGAGGAACATTCAGTACTTC.

Only a few counts were recorded for this clone. The V and J genes are TRBV7-8 and TRBJ1-3; D gene unclear. Trimming removed 5 bases at V and 2 bases at J, with 16 bases between. CDR1 is SGHVS and CDR2 is FQNEAQ in the germline V gene. The length of the CDR3 is 16 residues. CDR3 nucleotide sequence: TGTGCCAGCAGCCCCCGTTTATTTGCGACTGGAAACACCATATATTTT. This encodes CASSPRLFATGNTIYF. Based on the CDR3 plus reference TRBV7-8 and TRBJ1-3, the full variable domain is GAGVSQSPRYKVAKRGQDVALRCDPISGHVSLFWYQQALGQGPEFLTYFQNEAQLDKSGLPSDRFFAERPEGSVSTLKIQRTQQEDSAVYLCASSPRLFATGNTIYFGEGSWLTVV.

There are many counts of this clone. The genes are TRBV7-2 and TRBJ2-3; D gene ambiguous. V dropped 6 bases and J dropped 4 bases, with 11 bases sitting between them. This CDR3 has 13 amino acids. Germline V gene lookup returns CDR1 SGHTA and CDR2 FQGNSA. CDR3 nucleotides: TGTGCCAGCAGTGGCGCCGGGTCAGATACGCAGTATTTT. Translation: CASSGAGSDTQYF.

V usage is TRBV18 and J usage is TRBJ2-7, with D unresolved. There are 16 residues in the CDR3. V was trimmed by 3 bases and J by 0 bases, leaving 15 bases between them. Germline V gene data show CDR1 as KGHSH and CDR2 as LQKENI. The CDR3 region has the DNA TGTGCCAGCTCACCCCCAACGGCCCCGAGCTCCTACGAGCAGTACTTC. Translation: CASSPPTAPSSYEQYF.

This clone was counted many times. This chain joins TRBV6-1 and TRBJ1-2; a weak D match, TRBD1 (6 bases). The CDR3 consists of 13 residues. Trimming took 5 bases from V and 8 from J, leaving 15 bases between them. The V gene's germline CDR1 is MNHNS and CDR2 SASEGT. The CDR3 sequence is CASSSDSRTGYTF. DNA for the CDR3: TGTGCCAGCAGTTCGGACAGTCGGACGGGCTACACCTTC.

Many counts were recorded for this clone. This chain joins TRBV4-3 and TRBJ2-7, with D perhaps matching TRBD2 (5 bases). CDR1 is LGHNA, CDR2 YSLEER, per germline. This CDR3 has 15 residues. V was clipped by 0 bases and J by 6 bases, with 15 bases between them. The CDR3 region has the DNA TGCGCCAGCAGCCAAGAGCGTGGGGTCGGGGTCGAGCAGTACTTC. Its translation: CASSQERGVGVEQYF.

The V and J genes are TRBV4-3 and TRBJ2-7; D is unresolved. V was trimmed by 1 base and J by 3 bases, leaving 13 bases between them. The CDR3 runs to 15 residues. Germline V gene sequence: CDR1 LGHNA, CDR2 YSLEER. The CDR3 nucleotides are TGCGCCAGCAGCCAAGGAGCATTTAGTTACTACGAGCAGTACTTC. Protein product: CASSQGAFSYYEQYF.

This clone was detected only a few times. This sequence joins TRBV29-1 and TRBJ2-3; 10 bases match TRBD2. CDR1 and CDR2 (germline): SQVTM, ANQGSEA. J gave up 1 base and V 7 bases, and 2 bases lay outside the gene matches. This CDR3 is built from 13 residues. CDR3 protein: CSASGSGTDTQYF. CDR3 nucleotide sequence: TGCAGCGCTAGCGGGAGCGGCACAGATACGCAGTATTTT.

The chain has TRBV28 and TRBJ1-5; the D is unclear. Germline CDR1 reads MDHEN; CDR2 reads SYDVKM. V lost 3 bases to trimming and J lost 7 bases, with 13 bases between them. This CDR3 is built from 14 residues. The chain's CDR3 is CASSFSQFTQPQHF. CDR3 nucleotide sequence: TGTGCCAGCAGTTTTTCCCAGTTCACCCAGCCCCAGCATTTT.

V gene TRBV2 combines with J gene TRBJ2-7; TRBD1 agrees at 8 bases. There are 15 residues in the CDR3. Unmatched junction bases numbered 10, after V lost 6 bases and J lost 3 bases. Germline V gives CDR1 SNHLY, CDR2 FYNNEI. The CDR3 here is CASSATGANNYEQYF. The CDR3 DNA sequence: TGTGCCAGCAGCGCGACAGGGGCGAACAACTACGAGCAGTACTTC. The full variable domain, in which reference TRBV2 and TRBJ2-7 provide the parts outside the CDR3, is EPEVTQTPSHQVTQMGQEVILRCVPISNHLYFYWYRQILGQKVEFLVSFYNNEISEKSEIFDDQFSVERPDGSNFTLKIRSTKLEDSAMYFCASSATGANNYEQYFGPGTRLTVT.

V is TRBV15 and J is TRBJ1-1; D gene uncertain. The CDR3 loop spans 13 amino acids. Trimming stripped 5 bases from V and 0 bases from J, with 7 bases between. Germline V gene sequence: CDR1 LNHNV, CDR2 YYDKDF (reference sequence). This chain's CDR3 is CATSVPMNTEAFF. The CDR3 DNA reads TGTGCCACCAGCGTGCCGATGAACACTGAAGCTTTCTTT.

This clone appeared a few times. This rearrangement joins TRBV7-2 to TRBJ2-3, with D maybe TRBD2 (7 bases). The CDR3 spans 16 residues. Germline lookup yields CDR1 SGHTA and CDR2 FQGNSA. V lost 5 bases and J 0 bases, leaving 15 bases between the germline ends. This CDR3 is CASSPRGAPSTDTQYF. The CDR3 DNA is TGTGCCAGCAGCCCACGGGGGGCGCCTAGCACAGATACGCAGTATTTT.

The CDR3 DNA reads as TGTGCCAGCACCACCGCGGGAGTAATAGAGACCCAGTACTTC. Translated: CASTTAGVIETQYF. The chain has TRBV5-8 and TRBJ2-5; 7 nucleotides align to TRBD2. The germline gives CDR1 SGHTS, CDR2 YDEGEE. The CDR3 consists of 14 residues. Germline trimming cut 6 bases from V and 4 bases from J; bases unmatched to any gene: 9. The complete variable domain, with remaining parts taken from reference TRBV5-8 and TRBJ2-5, reads EAGVTQSPTHLIKTRGQQATLRCSPISGHTSVYWYQQALGLGLQFLLWYDEGEERNRGNFPPRFSGRQFPNYSSELNVNALELEDSALYLCASTTAGVIETQYFGPGTRLLVL.

The rearrangement joins TRBV7-9 to TRBJ2-1, with TRBD2 identical over 8 bases. CDR1 is SEHNR, CDR2 FQNEAQ, per germline (reference sequence). CDR3 length: 16 residues. V dropped 2 bases and J dropped 6; count of bases not matched to a gene: 9. Here the CDR3 reads CASSLSGAGVRNEQFF. The CDR3 DNA follows: TGTGCCAGCAGCTTATCGGGAGCGGGAGTTCGCAATGAGCAGTTCTTC.

The CDR3 nucleotides read TGTGCCAGCAGCCCTTCAGGGACAGGGTTCTCAGATACGCAGTATTTT. It yields the protein CASSPSGTGFSDTQYF. The chain recombines TRBV28 with TRBJ2-3, with TRBD1 identical over 9 bases. The CDR3 runs to 16 residues. J was trimmed by 4 bases and V by 6 bases; bases with no gene match: 11. Germline V lookup: CDR1 MDHEN, CDR2 SYDVKM.

The rearrangement links TRBV7-2 to TRBJ2-1; D tentatively reads TRBD1 or TRBD2 (5 bases each). Germline values: CDR1 SGHTA, CDR2 FQGNSA. The CDR3 covers 14 residues. Trimming removed 2 bases from V and 4 bases from J, with 9 bases in between. The CDR3 nucleotides read TGTGCCAGCAGCTTACAGGGAGCATACAATGAGCAGTTCTTC. Translation: CASSLQGAYNEQFF.

The chain links TRBV27 to TRBJ2-7; D gene unclear. Per germline, CDR1 MNHEY and CDR2 SMNVEV (reference sequence). The ends were cut back, 6 bases at V and 3 bases at J, with 18 bases in the middle. The CDR3 loop spans 15 amino acids. The CDR3 loop is CASRTRLAFVYEQYF. The CDR3 bases are TGTGCCAGCAGGACGAGACTGGCATTTGTCTACGAGCAGTACTTC.

For this clone: Other DNA sequences in this sample translate to the same CDR3. The CDR3 here is CASSVEGQGTEAFF. Written as DNA, the CDR3 is TGTGCCAGCAGCGTAGAGGGACAGGGCACTGAAGCTTTCTTT. V gene TRBV9 combines with J gene TRBJ1-1, with 9 bases that match TRBD1. CDR3 length: 14 residues. Germline lookup yields CDR1 SGDLS and CDR2 YYNGEE. The ends lost 0 bases at V and 4 bases at J; junction bases unmatched: 1.

This clone was observed a few times. The V gene is TRBV7-9, the J gene TRBJ2-1; D is tentatively TRBD1 or TRBD2 (5 bases each). CDR1 is SEHNR, CDR2 FQNEAQ, per germline (reference sequence). The CDR3 runs to 15 residues. Between the trimmed V and J ends, which lost 5 bases and 5 bases, there was a span of 16 bases. The CDR3 bases are TGTGCCAGCAGCCCACGGGGCAGTCCGAACAATGAGCAGTTCTTC. This codes for CASSPRGSPNNEQFF.

A few counts support this clone. The chain employs TRBV28 and TRBJ1-5; the D gene is possibly TRBD1 (5 bases). Germline V gene lookup returns CDR1 MDHEN and CDR2 SYDVKM. Trimming removed 5 bases at V and 4 bases at J, with 15 bases between. This CDR3 comprises 15 residues. The CDR3 is CASSGGGATNQPQHF. In DNA, the CDR3 is TGTGCCAGCAGTGGGGGAGGGGCTACAAATCAGCCCCAGCATTTT.

The V and J genes are TRBV7-3 and TRBJ2-5; 7 nucleotides agree with TRBD1. J gave up 2 bases and V 4 bases, and 7 bases lay outside the gene matches. The CDR3 loop spans 15 amino acids. The V gene's germline CDR1 is SGHTA and CDR2 FQGTGA. CDR3 region: CASSSGTAWQETQYF. CDR3 DNA sequence: TGTGCCAGCAGCTCCGGGACAGCCTGGCAAGAGACCCAGTACTTC.

CDR3 coding DNA: TGTGCCAGCAGCTTAGTTAAATTCGGTTCTAGCACAGATACGCAGTATTTT. This encodes CASSLVKFGSSTDTQYF. The chain combines TRBV7-2 with TRBJ2-3; no definite D call. Trimming stripped 1 base from V and 0 bases from J, with 14 bases between. Germline V gene sequence: CDR1 SGHTA, CDR2 FQGNSA. The CDR3 totals 17 residues.

This clone was picked up a small number of times. J is TRBJ2-6 and V is TRBV4-2; 13 bases line up with TRBD2. This CDR3 region has 18 residues. V shed 4 bases and J 0 bases; nucleotides not matched to a gene: 3. Germline CDR1 is LGHNA and CDR2 is YNFKEQ. Here the CDR3 reads CASSPGLAGPSGANVLTF. The CDR3 DNA reads TGTGCCAGCAGCCCGGGACTAGCGGGACCCTCTGGGGCCAACGTCCTGACTTTC.

This clone was observed a handful of times. The J gene is TRBJ2-2, the V gene TRBV11-2; D is unresolved. Per germline, CDR1 SGHAT and CDR2 FQNNGV. The CDR3 is 18 residues long. Trimming removed 0 bases at V and 5 bases at J, with 19 bases between. This CDR3 reads CASSLDLIWLTGTGELFF. CDR3 DNA: TGTGCCAGCAGCTTAGATTTGATTTGGCTAACTGGGACCGGGGAGCTGTTTTTT.